The 25 T cell receptor beta chains in this list originate from one sample, sequenced in a study of blood T cell repertoires in COVID-19. TCRdb's copy holds only in-frame clones and misses some; the assay was immunoSEQ multiplex PCR. Of around 380,000 clones in the sample, about 89% were seen once. Material for sequencing was PBMCs or T cells enriched from blood (not recorded which). The source is a man aged 25 to 40 who had recovered from COVID-19.

V usage is TRBV25-1 and J usage is TRBJ1-3; 8 positions agree with TRBD1. Germline trimming cut 4 bases from V and 4 bases from J; bases unmatched to any gene: 3. The CDR3 runs to 14 residues. Germline lookup yields CDR1 MGHDK and CDR2 SYGVNS. The CDR3 sequence: CASSGGTGGNTIYF. CDR3 coding DNA: TGTGCCAGCAGTGGGGGGACAGGCGGAAACACCATATATTTT.

The chain joins TRBV7-3 to TRBJ2-2; D uncertain. Deletions cut 1 base from V and 1 base from J, with 7 bases between. Germline CDR1 SGHTA, CDR2 FQGTGA. CDR3 length: 15 residues. The CDR3 DNA follows: TGTGCCAGCAGCTTAATATCGGGGAACACCGGGGAGCTGTTTTTT. The encoded protein is CASSLISGNTGELFF.

This chain connects TRBV5-4 to TRBJ2-5, with D perhaps TRBD2 (7 bases). The CDR3 covers 15 residues. V shed 9 bases and J shed 4 bases, with 22 bases lying between them. CDR1 is SGHNT and CDR2 is YYREEE in the germline V gene (reference sequence). This CDR3 reads CATVPWGGIGETQYF. The CDR3 DNA reads TGTGCCACCGTTCCATGGGGGGGCATAGGAGAGACCCAGTACTTC.

The V call is TRBV7-6, the J call TRBJ1-6; 10 bases line up with TRBD1. V lost 0 bases to trimming and J lost 8 bases; unmatched junction nucleotides: 4. CDR1 and CDR2 from the germline V gene are SGHVS and FNYEAQ. The CDR3 consists of 16 residues. As DNA, the CDR3 is TGTGCCAGCAGCTTAGCGCTGGGGACAGGGGATTCACCCCTCCACTTT. The encoded protein is CASSLALGTGDSPLHF.

The chain is built from TRBV30 and TRBJ1-1, with TRBD1 identical over 12 bases. The CDR3 has 15 residues. Germline trimming cut 3 bases from V and 3 bases from J; bases unmatched to any gene: 5. CDR1 is GTSNPN and CDR2 is SVGIG in the germline V gene (reference sequence). CDR3 protein: CAWRPGQGAYTEAFF. As DNA, the CDR3 is TGTGCCTGGAGACCGGGACAGGGGGCTTACACTGAAGCTTTCTTT.

The rearrangement joins TRBV7-2 to TRBJ2-7, with D possibly matching TRBD1 (6 bases). The CDR3 extends over 14 amino acids. The germline V gene encodes CDR1 SGHTA and CDR2 FQGNSA. V gave up 3 bases and J gave up 2 bases, with 11 bases separating them. The CDR3 DNA reads as TGTGCCAGCAGCTTCGGGACACCGCCCTACGAGCAGTACTTC. This encodes CASSFGTPPYEQYF.

This chain connects TRBV7-9 to TRBJ2-3; TRBD1 might be the D (7 bases). The CDR3 is 19 amino acids. Germline CDR1 SEHNR, CDR2 FQNEAQ (reference sequence). Trimming removed 4 bases at V and 0 bases at J, with 23 bases between. DNA for the CDR3: TGTGCCAGCAGCTCCCCAGGGGGGACAGCTCAAACTAGCACAGATACGCAGTATTTT. Amino acids: CASSSPGGTAQTSTDTQYF.

This chain uses TRBV13 with TRBJ2-7; 7 nucleotides align to TRBD1. V lost 5 bases, J lost 5 bases, and 12 bases stayed unmatched. Germline CDR1 is PRHDT and CDR2 is FYEKMQ (reference sequence). This CDR3 has 15 residues. CDR3 DNA: TGTGCCAGCAGCGACAGGGTACCCGGTCTCGACGAGCAGTACTTC. This translates into CASSDRVPGLDEQYF.

This chain connects TRBV7-2 to TRBJ2-2; TRBD1 matches 7 bases. This CDR3 has 15 amino acids. Germline V gene data show CDR1 as SGHTA and CDR2 as FQGNSA. Trimming cost V 5 bases and J 5 bases; bases outside gene matches: 8. In DNA, the CDR3 is TGTGCCAGCAGCCCCCGACAGGGTGGGACCGGGGAGCTGTTTTTT. Translation: CASSPRQGGTGELFF.

The V and J genes are TRBV5-1 and TRBJ1-5; 10 bases agree with TRBD1. This CDR3 is built from 14 residues. V lost 4 bases, J lost 5 bases, and 3 bases stayed unmatched. Germline V lookup: CDR1 SGHRS, CDR2 YFSETQ. The CDR3 loop reads CASSIGTGDQPQHF. The CDR3 bases are TGCGCCAGCAGCATAGGGACAGGGGATCAGCCCCAGCATTTT. Filled out from reference TRBV5-1 and TRBJ1-5, the complete variable domain reads KAGVTQTPRYLIKTRGQQVTLSCSPISGHRSVSWYQQTPGQGLQFLFEYFSETQRNKGNFPGRFSGRQFSNSRSEMNVSTLELGDSALYLCASSIGTGDQPQHFGDGTRLSIL.

The chain recombines TRBV3-1 (or the pseudogene TRBV3-2) with TRBJ2-3, with D maybe TRBD2 (6 bases). Trimming removed 7 bases from V and 2 bases from J, with 22 bases in between. CDR3 size: 17 residues. CDR1 and CDR2 (germline): LGHDT, YNNKEL (reference sequence). The CDR3 sequence: CASTALPSAGFTDTQYF. Here the CDR3 DNA reads TGTGCCAGCACCGCCCTCCCCAGCGCGGGGTTCACAGATACGCAGTATTTT.

The chain is built from TRBV19 and TRBJ1-3; D ambiguous. This CDR3 is built from 15 residues. CDR1 and CDR2 (germline): LNHDA, SQIVND (reference sequence). The ends were cut back, 11 bases at V and 0 bases at J, with 17 bases in the middle. The DNA for the CDR3 is TGTGCCTCCTCCCAAGCGGTTAGCTCTGGAAACACCATATATTTT. Translated: CASSQAVSSGNTIYF.

The chain carries TRBV11-2 and TRBJ2-1; no definite D call. V was trimmed by 4 bases and J by 4 bases, leaving 5 bases between them. The CDR3 consists of 12 residues. The V gene's germline CDR1 is SGHAT and CDR2 FQNNGV. The CDR3 loop reads CASSYQYNEQFF. CDR3 nucleotides: TGTGCCAGCAGCTATCAATACAATGAGCAGTTCTTC.

The chain uses TRBV11-3 and TRBJ2-1; TRBD1 is a possible D gene (5 bases). Germline V gene sequence: CDR1 SGHNT, CDR2 YENEEA. The CDR3 is made up of 14 amino acids. Trimming left V 3 bases short and J 4 bases short, with 10 bases between. This chain's CDR3 is CASSLGRVYNEQFF. CDR3 nucleotides: TGTGCCAGCAGCTTGGGCAGGGTTTACAATGAGCAGTTCTTC.

This clone was detected only once. V usage is TRBV6-4 and J usage is TRBJ2-3; maybe TRBD2 (5 bases). Germline assignment: CDR1 MRHNA and CDR2 SNTAGT. The CDR3 runs to 14 residues. The V end was cut by 8 bases, the J end by 3 bases, with 15 bases between. CDR3 region: CASGSTPGTDTQYF. Here the CDR3 DNA reads TGTGCCAGCGGGAGCACCCCGGGAACAGATACGCAGTATTTT.

The V gene is TRBV15, the J gene TRBJ1-5; no firm D call. Germline values: CDR1 LNHNV, CDR2 YYDKDF (reference sequence). This CDR3 has 14 amino acids. Trimming shortened V by 0 bases and J by 5 bases, and 8 bases separated the two germline ends. The CDR3: CATSRDGGDQPQHF. The CDR3 DNA sequence: TGTGCCACCAGCAGAGACGGCGGAGATCAGCCCCAGCATTTT.

The J gene is TRBJ2-7, the V gene TRBV5-1; D might be TRBD2 (7 bases). Germline-derived CDR1 and CDR2 are SGHRS and YFSETQ. Deletions cut 4 bases from V and 6 bases from J, with 14 bases between. This CDR3 region has 13 residues. CDR3 region: CASSQMGGGEQYF. CDR3 nucleotide sequence: TGCGCCAGCAGCCAGATGGGAGGGGGCGAGCAGTACTTC.

This sequence joins TRBV3-1 (or the pseudogene TRBV3-2) and TRBJ1-1; 9 bases are shared with TRBD1. The CDR3 contains 15 residues. Germline CDR1 LGHDT, CDR2 YNNKEL (reference sequence). The V segment lost 3 bases and the J segment 1 base; nucleotides outside the gene matches: 3. The CDR3, as DNA: TGTGCCAGCAGCCACTGGGGACAGGGGAACACTGAAGCTTTCTTT. Protein: CASSHWGQGNTEAFF.

Details on this clone: The sample holds other DNA sequences that translate to the same CDR3. The genes are TRBV5-1 and TRBJ1-1; tentatively, D is TRBD1 (5 bases). Per the germline V gene, CDR1 is SGHRS and CDR2 is YFSETQ. V was trimmed by 3 bases and J by 1 base, leaving 10 bases between them. The CDR3 contains 14 residues. As DNA, the CDR3 is TGCGCCAGCAGCTCCTCGGGGGGGAACACTGAAGCTTTCTTT. Protein sequence: CASSSSGGNTEAFF.

This clone was observed a few times. V usage is TRBV19 and J usage is TRBJ1-1, with 7 bases fitting TRBD1. With V trimmed by 4 bases and J by 3 bases, 8 bases remained unmatched. The germline V gene encodes CDR1 LNHDA and CDR2 SQIVND (reference sequence). This CDR3 is 15 amino acids long. The DNA for the CDR3 is TGTGCCAGTAGTACCACCCGGACAGGTGACACTGAAGCTTTCTTT. Protein sequence: CASSTTRTGDTEAFF.

The chain couples TRBV10-3 to TRBJ1-2; 9 positions match TRBD1. This CDR3 has 15 residues. Germline CDR1 reads ENHRY; CDR2 reads SYGVKD. V lost 3 bases and J lost 7; bases outside the gene matches: 9. DNA of the CDR3: TGTGCCATCAGTGACCTGGGACAGGGTCGTAGTGGCTACACCTTC. This encodes CAISDLGQGRSGYTF.

This rearrangement joins TRBV7-3 to TRBJ2-5; 13 bases are a match to TRBD2. V trimming: 5 bases; J trimming: 5 bases; junction bases outside the gene matches: 5. This CDR3 comprises 15 residues. Germline values: CDR1 SGHTA, CDR2 FQGTGA. For the CDR3, the DNA is TGTGCCAGCAGCCCCGGACTAGCGGGGGCGGAGACCCAGTACTTC. Residues: CASSPGLAGAETQYF.

CDR3 residues: CASSLSSGGYYEQYF. The CDR3 DNA reads as TGTGCCAGCAGCTTATCTAGCGGGGGGTACTACGAGCAGTACTTC. The rearrangement joins TRBV7-9 to TRBJ2-7; TRBD2 agrees at 11 bases. The CDR3 is made up of 15 amino acids. Germline assignment: CDR1 SEHNR and CDR2 FQNEAQ (reference sequence). After removal of 2 bases from V and 3 bases from J, the junction contained 3 bases not matched to a gene.

This clone occurred a few times. The V call is TRBV7-9, the J call TRBJ2-3; a weak D match, TRBD2 (6 bases). Trimming removed 3 bases from V and 2 bases from J, with 18 bases in between. Germline V CDR1 and CDR2: SEHNR, FQNEAQ (reference sequence). CDR3 length: 17 amino acids. The CDR3 coding sequence is TGTGCCAGCAGCTTTAAAGGGGCGGGGTCGTCCACAGATACGCAGTATTTT. Translating gives CASSFKGAGSSTDTQYF. The full variable domain, rest sourced from reference TRBV7-9 and TRBJ2-3, is DTGVSQNPRHKITKRGQNVTFRCDPISEHNRLYWYRQTLGQGPEFLTYFQNEAQLEKSRLLSDRFSAERPKGSFSTLEIQRTEQGDSAMYLCASSFKGAGSSTDTQYFGPGTRLTVL.

There are a few counts of this clone. The chain is built from TRBV6-2 or TRBV6-3 and TRBJ2-7; 12 bases fit TRBD1. This CDR3 region has 15 residues. CDR1 is MNHEY, CDR2 SVGEGT, per germline. Trimming removed 4 bases from V and 6 bases from J; junction bases left unmatched: 7. The CDR3: CASSFPGQGASEQYF. CDR3 sequence (DNA): TGTGCCAGCAGTTTCCCGGGACAGGGGGCAAGCGAGCAGTACTTC.